The 11 T cell receptor beta chains below were found in one sample sequenced in a study of blood T cell repertoires in COVID-19. Libraries were prepared by immunoSEQ multiplex PCR; TCRdb keeps only in-frame clonotypes and omits some of them. The sample lists 300,000 to 350,000 clones, roughly 87% seen once, with more than 0.9% in the top ten. The source material was PBMCs or T cells enriched from blood (not recorded which). The receptors were gathered from a woman in her twenties or thirties who had recovered from COVID-19.

The rearrangement links TRBV7-8 to TRBJ1-3; D is undetermined. Trimming shortened V by 8 bases and J by 3 bases, and 8 bases separated the two germline ends. Germline V gene data show CDR1 as SGHVS and CDR2 as FQNEAQ. The CDR3 is made up of 12 amino acids. CDR3 region: CASGQLGNTIYF. CDR3 DNA: TGTGCCAGCGGGCAACTTGGAAACACCATATATTTT.

The rearrangement links TRBV6-5 to TRBJ2-7; possibly TRBD2 for D (6 bases). CDR1 and CDR2 from the germline V gene are MNHEY and SVGAGI. This CDR3 has 12 amino acids. V dropped 6 bases and J dropped 3 bases, with 9 bases sitting between them. CDR3 in DNA: TGTGCCAGCAGACGGGGGATCTACGAGCAGTACTTC. This translates into CASRRGIYEQYF.

The V and J genes are TRBV28 and TRBJ1-1; D is unresolved. This CDR3 comprises 13 residues. Germline loops: CDR1 MDHEN, CDR2 SYDVKM. Trimming removed 2 bases from V and 2 bases from J, with 6 bases in between. CDR3 in DNA: TGTGCCAGCAGTTTAGGAGGAAACACTGAAGCTTTCTTT. This gives the protein CASSLGGNTEAFF.

The rearrangement uses TRBV24-1 and TRBJ2-7, with D possibly matching TRBD1 (5 bases). The CDR3 has 12 amino acids. The V gene's germline CDR1 is KGHDR and CDR2 SFDVKD. V dropped 4 bases and J dropped 3 bases, with 6 bases sitting between them. In nucleotides, the CDR3 is TGTGCCACCAGTGACCAGGGCTACGAGCAGTACTTC. Its protein is CATSDQGYEQYF.

V usage is TRBV28 and J usage is TRBJ1-2; D may be TRBD1 (5 bases). This CDR3 contains 12 residues. The germline CDR1 and CDR2 sequences are MDHEN and SYDVKM. V was trimmed by 7 bases and J by 2 bases, leaving 8 bases between them. The CDR3 DNA sequence: TGTGCCAGCAAGGCAGGGAACTATGGCTACACCTTC. It encodes CASKAGNYGYTF.

The genes are TRBV19 and TRBJ2-7; 9 bases are a match to TRBD1. Germline V gene data show CDR1 as LNHDA and CDR2 as SQIVND (reference sequence). There are 14 residues in the CDR3. Unmatched junction bases numbered 3, after V lost 3 bases and J lost 3 bases. In DNA, the CDR3 is TGTGCCAGTAGTATCCGGACAGGGGACTACGAGCAGTACTTC. This sequence encodes CASSIRTGDYEQYF.

This clone was counted only a few times. The chain links TRBV28 to TRBJ2-1, with 12 bases identical to TRBD2. Germline lookup yields CDR1 MDHEN and CDR2 SYDVKM. The V gene end was trimmed by 6 bases and the J gene end by 4 bases; junction bases not matched to a gene: 7. The CDR3 runs 16 residues. The CDR3: CASSQASGGAYNEQFF. Here the CDR3 DNA reads TGTGCCAGCAGCCAAGCTAGCGGGGGGGCTTACAATGAGCAGTTCTTC.

This chain connects TRBV30 to TRBJ1-1; D is ambiguous. The CDR3 extends over 13 amino acids. The ends were cut back, 4 bases at V and 1 base at J, with 10 bases in the middle. Per germline, CDR1 GTSNPN and CDR2 SVGIG (reference sequence). CDR3 in amino acids: CAWKVAANTEAFF. In DNA form, the CDR3 reads TGTGCCTGGAAGGTAGCCGCGAACACTGAAGCTTTCTTT.

V usage is TRBV28 and J usage is TRBJ2-2, with TRBD2 as a possible D gene (5 bases). V shed 2 bases and J shed 4 bases, with 11 bases lying between them. Germline CDR1 and CDR2: MDHEN and SYDVKM. There are 15 residues in the CDR3. The CDR3 protein is CASSLSRAGTGELFF. Written as DNA, the CDR3 is TGTGCCAGCAGTTTAAGTAGGGCGGGCACCGGGGAGCTGTTTTTT.

This clone was seen only a few times. This chain uses TRBV21-1 with TRBJ1-3; the table's D call of TRBD1 was not tested on the DNA. TRBV21-1 has pseudogene status. CDR3 length equals 20 residues. The CDR3 nucleotides are TGTGCCAGCAGAAAAGGCCGGCCAGGGATCCATGGGTCTGGCGGAAACACCATATATTTT. Encoded protein: CASRKGRPGIHGSGGNTIYF.

The rearrangement uses TRBV28 and TRBJ2-3; TRBD1 matches 10 bases. This CDR3 is 16 amino acids long. In germline, CDR1 is MDHEN, CDR2 SYDVKM. J was trimmed by 3 bases and V by 5 bases; bases with no gene match: 8. The CDR3 reads CASSPATGGRTDTQYF. The CDR3 coding sequence is TGTGCCAGCAGTCCCGCGACAGGGGGCAGGACAGATACGCAGTATTTT.